This T cell receptor (beta chain) was identified during a study of cytomegalovirus exposure and HLA in healthy donors. Measured with immunoSEQ multiplex PCR; TCRdb has only the in-frame clones, and not every one. The sample yields about 130,000 clones, approximately 94% seen once. This CDR3 has 14 amino acids. V was pared by 2 bases and J by 2 bases, with 1 base of the junction left unmatched. Germline CDR1 is SGHDT and CDR2 is YYEEEE. This TCR came from a man aged 18 to 30 in good health and CMV-seropositive. The J gene is TRBJ2-7, the V gene TRBV5-6; 10 positions agree with TRBD1. Material: PBMCs. CDR3 DNA: TGTGCCAGCAGCTTAGGGACAGGGGCCTACGAGCAGTACTTC. It is translated as CASSLGTGAYEQYF.